This TCR beta chain was sequenced during a study of shared clonotypes between healthy human individuals. Study-level information: Per donor, CD8 memory used one plate, CD8 naive used two, CD4 memory used three and CD4 naive used three. Whole-study results and caveats: Specimens sampled were limited to blood, with tissue repertoires likely differing. Relative to memory subsets, naive subsets generally showed larger estimated richness.

A word on this clone: Its antigen is still unknown.

CD45RA-negative memory and CD45RA+ naive subsets were split from the CD4+ cells. The germline V gene has CDR1 MGHRA and CDR2 YSYEKL. There are 17 residues in the CDR3. The trim removed 2 bases at V and 0 bases at J, leaving 8 bases unmatched. Method: immunoSEQ multiplex PCR; TCRdb's copy keeps in-frame clones and lacks some. The sample shows hundreds of thousands of clones, almost 97% of them seen only once. This chain connects TRBV4-1 to TRBJ1-2; 8 nucleotides line up with TRBD1. The source of this sequence is a woman in her twenties or thirties in good health. The sample taken for sequencing was naive CD4+ T cells sorted from blood. This sample's subset: CD45RA+ positively selected. The CDR3 loop is CASSQPRTGPTNYGYTF. The CDR3 nucleotides read TGCGCCAGCAGCCAACCAAGGACAGGGCCGACTAACTATGGCTACACCTTC.